A single sample gave rise to the 21 T cell receptor beta chains below, sequenced in a study of OX40 agonist ivuxolimab in advanced cancers. TCRdb's table, derived via immunoSEQ multiplex PCR, lists solely in-frame clones and lacks some. Among roughly 70,000 clones listed, about 87% were seen once. The sample was CD4+ or CD8+ T cells sorted from blood, taken in a trial of the OX40 agonist ivuxolimab. Every receptor here comes from an adult with an advanced solid tumor such as melanoma, head and neck, liver or kidney cancer.

The gene calls are TRBV19 and TRBJ2-2, with TRBD2 matching 12 bases. Germline trimming cut 0 bases from V and 5 bases from J; bases unmatched to any gene: 10. Germline V gene sequence: CDR1 LNHDA, CDR2 SQIVND (reference sequence). The CDR3 totals 19 residues. The DNA for the CDR3 is TGTGCCAGTAGTATAGATAGGCCGACTAGCGGGAGCCGGACCGGGGAGCTGTTTTTT. Translated, it gives CASSIDRPTSGSRTGELFF.

The chain uses TRBV5-6 and TRBJ2-5; 7 bases line up with TRBD1. V was clipped by 5 bases and J by 3 bases; unmatched bases: 4. The CDR3 has 13 residues. The germline gives CDR1 SGHDT, CDR2 YYEEEE. This chain's CDR3 is CASRTGTEETQYF. In nucleotides, the CDR3 is TGTGCCAGCAGAACCGGGACAGAAGAGACCCAGTACTTC. The full variable domain, completed using reference TRBV5-6 and TRBJ2-5, is DAGVTQSPTHLIKTRGQQVTLRCSPKSGHDTVSWYQQALGQGPQFIFQYYEEEERQRGNFPDRFSGHQFPNYSSELNVNALLLGDSALYLCASRTGTEETQYFGPGTRLLVL.

The V call is TRBV5-5, the J call TRBJ2-5, with unresolved D. The CDR3 covers 15 residues. The germline V gene has CDR1 SGHKS and CDR2 YYEKEE (reference sequence). Trimming took 0 bases from V and 5 from J, leaving 14 bases between them. The CDR3 nucleotides are TGTGCCAGCAGCTTGGGACCGTCCCAAGTTGAGACCCAGTACTTC. Its translation is CASSLGPSQVETQYF.

V usage is TRBV2 and J usage is TRBJ1-2; D ambiguous. The germline V gene encodes CDR1 SNHLY and CDR2 FYNNEI. The germline V and J ends were trimmed by 7 bases and 4 bases, with 10 bases remaining between them. CDR3 length: 12 amino acids. The CDR3 DNA reads TGTGCCAGCACCAACGACCTCTATGGCTACACCTTC. Encoded protein: CASTNDLYGYTF.

This clone was recorded a few times. The chain is built from TRBV7-2 and TRBJ2-1; 9 bases line up with TRBD2. This CDR3 region has 15 residues. V shed 5 bases, J shed 0 bases, and the junction held 2 bases outside the gene matches. The V gene's germline CDR1 is SGHTA and CDR2 FQGNSA. CDR3 in amino acids: CASSPSGNSYNEQFF. CDR3 sequence (DNA): TGTGCCAGCAGCCCTAGCGGGAACTCCTACAATGAGCAGTTCTTC.

The V gene is TRBV10-3, the J gene TRBJ2-5, with TRBD1 identical over 7 bases. Germline trimming cut 2 bases from V and 4 bases from J; bases unmatched to any gene: 10. There are 16 residues in the CDR3. Germline V lookup: CDR1 ENHRY, CDR2 SYGVKD. CDR3 protein: CAISETLTGEGETQYF. CDR3 DNA: TGTGCCATCAGTGAGACGCTCACAGGGGAAGGAGAGACCCAGTACTTC.

V gene TRBV2 combines with J gene TRBJ2-5, with unresolved D. Trimming cost V 3 bases and J 5 bases, with 10 bases left between them. The germline V gene has CDR1 SNHLY and CDR2 FYNNEI. CDR3 size: 13 residues. The CDR3 reads CASSDALRETQYF. The CDR3 region has the DNA TGTGCCAGCAGTGACGCGCTACGCGAGACCCAGTACTTC.

This clone was detected only once. This chain connects TRBV10-3 to TRBJ2-3, with 8 nucleotides matching TRBD2. In germline, CDR1 is ENHRY, CDR2 SYGVKD. J was trimmed by 3 bases and V by 6 bases; bases with no gene match: 8. The CDR3 has 15 residues. The CDR3 nucleotides read TGTGCCATCAGGGCTAAGAGCGGGAGTACAGATACGCAGTATTTT. It yields the protein CAIRAKSGSTDTQYF.

The chain has TRBV7-9 and TRBJ1-1, with D perhaps matching TRBD1 (5 bases). The CDR3 sequence is 15 residues long. Trimming took off 5 bases at V and 4 bases at J, with 17 bases between the two ends. Germline assignment: CDR1 SEHNR and CDR2 FQNEAQ (reference sequence). CDR3 DNA: TGTGCCAGCAGCCCCGGGCCCGGAGGGGCCACTGAAGCTTTCTTT. This gives the protein CASSPGPGGATEAFF.

This sequence joins TRBV5-4 and TRBJ2-3; D is unclear. The CDR3 is 12 residues long. V lost 2 bases and J lost 2, with 3 bases in between. Germline CDR1 and CDR2: SGHNT and YYREEE (reference sequence). CDR3 region: CASSFTTDTQYF. CDR3 bases: TGTGCCAGCAGCTTTACCACAGATACGCAGTATTTT.

The genes are TRBV21-1 and TRBJ2-7; TRBD2 was called by the table and not checked on the DNA. TRBV21-1 is tagged as a pseudogene. The CDR3 is made up of 15 amino acids. This chain's CDR3 is CAILLPGLVSHEQYF. The CDR3 DNA reads TGTGCCATCCTCCTACCGGGACTAGTAAGCCACGAGCAGTACTTC.

This chain links TRBV18 with TRBJ2-5; D unclear. V was shortened by 2 bases and J by 1 base, with 8 bases between the two germline ends. Per germline, CDR1 KGHSH and CDR2 LQKENI. There are 14 residues in the CDR3. This chain's CDR3 is CASSPLQIQETQYF. The DNA for the CDR3 is TGTGCCAGCTCACCATTACAGATCCAAGAGACCCAGTACTTC.

DNA of the CDR3: TGTGCCAGCAGCCCGGACTGGTCGATAGAGCCCTCCTACGAGCAGTACTTC. Translating gives CASSPDWSIEPSYEQYF. The chain uses TRBV11-1 and TRBJ2-7; D is possibly TRBD2 (5 bases). V dropped 5 bases and J dropped 0 bases, with 20 bases sitting between them. This CDR3 has 17 amino acids. From germline, CDR1 is SGHAT and CDR2 FQDESV (reference sequence).

J is TRBJ2-7 and V is TRBV28; 7 positions agree with TRBD1. V lost 6 bases and J lost 0; bases outside the gene matches: 5. Germline values: CDR1 MDHEN, CDR2 SYDVKM. The CDR3 is 14 residues long. The CDR3 DNA sequence: TGTGCCAGCAGGGTGACAGGGAGCTCCTACGAGCAGTACTTC. Protein product: CASRVTGSSYEQYF.

The gene calls are TRBV28 and TRBJ2-5, with a tentative D call TRBD2 (5 bases). The CDR3 covers 13 residues. Trimming removed 10 bases from V and 7 bases from J, with 19 bases in between. Germline CDR1 reads MDHEN; CDR2 reads SYDVKM. The CDR3 DNA sequence: TGTGCCATCCGGGCTCCCAACCGGGGGACCCAGTACTTC. This encodes CAIRAPNRGTQYF.

The chain employs TRBV28 and TRBJ1-1; D is unclear. Germline V gene data show CDR1 as MDHEN and CDR2 as SYDVKM. This CDR3 is 13 amino acids long. V lost 6 bases to trimming and J lost 11 bases, with 19 bases between them. CDR3 DNA sequence: TGTGCCAGCAGCACCGGACGGCCCAAGGACGCTTTCTTT. Translating it yields CASSTGRPKDAFF.

The V gene is TRBV5-1, the J gene TRBJ2-1; D could derive from TRBD1 or TRBD2 (5 bases each). Germline CDR1 SGHRS, CDR2 YFSETQ. The CDR3 contains 14 residues. Deletions cut 4 bases from V and 5 bases from J, with 13 bases between. Here the CDR3 DNA reads TGCGCCAGCAGCCCGGGACCCGTCAACAATGAGCAGTTCTTC. Protein sequence: CASSPGPVNNEQFF. Complete variable domain (other parts from reference TRBV5-1 and TRBJ2-1): KAGVTQTPRYLIKTRGQQVTLSCSPISGHRSVSWYQQTPGQGLQFLFEYFSETQRNKGNFPGRFSGRQFSNSRSEMNVSTLELGDSALYLCASSPGPVNNEQFFGPGTRLTVL.

The chain recombines TRBV6-1 with TRBJ1-5; D is unresolved. V was trimmed by 2 bases and J by 2 bases, leaving 7 bases between them. CDR3 length: 14 amino acids. CDR1 MNHNS and CDR2 SASEGT come from the germline V gene. CDR3 residues: CASSELFGNQPQHF. The CDR3 bases are TGTGCCAGCAGTGAACTGTTTGGCAATCAGCCCCAGCATTTT.

The rearrangement uses TRBV6-6 and TRBJ1-1, with 8 positions matching TRBD1. The CDR3 extends over 16 amino acids. The V gene's germline CDR1 is MNHNY and CDR2 SVGAGI (reference sequence). Germline trimming cut 4 bases from V and 5 bases from J; bases unmatched to any gene: 12. This chain's CDR3 is CASSSRPTGANTEAFF. For the CDR3, the DNA is TGTGCCAGCAGTTCCCGCCCGACAGGGGCTAATACTGAAGCTTTCTTT.

V is TRBV5-1 and J is TRBJ2-5, with a tentative D call TRBD2 (5 bases). The CDR3 covers 14 residues. V shed 2 bases and J shed 8 bases, with 16 bases lying between them. The germline V gene encodes CDR1 SGHRS and CDR2 YFSETQ. CDR3 loop: CASSFLREGGTQYF. The CDR3 nucleotides are TGCGCCAGCAGCTTTCTGAGGGAAGGAGGTACCCAGTACTTC.

The chain joins TRBV28 to TRBJ2-3; D could derive from TRBD1 or TRBD2 (7 bases each). Germline V gene sequence: CDR1 MDHEN, CDR2 SYDVKM. Deletions cut 8 bases from V and 3 bases from J, with 15 bases between. The CDR3 consists of 14 residues. Here the CDR3 DNA reads TGTGCCAGCGGGGGGGACAGCACTACAGATACGCAGTATTTT. Its translation: CASGGDSTTDTQYF.